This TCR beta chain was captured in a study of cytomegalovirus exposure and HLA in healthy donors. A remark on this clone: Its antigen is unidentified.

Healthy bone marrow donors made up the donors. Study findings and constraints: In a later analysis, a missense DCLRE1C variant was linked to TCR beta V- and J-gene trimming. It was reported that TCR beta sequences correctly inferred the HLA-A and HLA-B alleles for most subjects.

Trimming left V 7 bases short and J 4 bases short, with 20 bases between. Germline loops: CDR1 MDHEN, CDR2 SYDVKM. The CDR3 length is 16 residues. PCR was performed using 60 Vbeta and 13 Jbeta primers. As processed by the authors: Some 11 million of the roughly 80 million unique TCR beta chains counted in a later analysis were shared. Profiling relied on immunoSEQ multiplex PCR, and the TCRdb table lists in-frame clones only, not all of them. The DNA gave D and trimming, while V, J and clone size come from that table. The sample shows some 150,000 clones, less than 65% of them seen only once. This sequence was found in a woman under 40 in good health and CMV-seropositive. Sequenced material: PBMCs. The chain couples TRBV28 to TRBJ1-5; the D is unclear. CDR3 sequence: CASIPLWWGGNQPQHF. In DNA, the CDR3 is TGTGCCAGCATCCCCCTCTGGTGGGGAGGGAATCAGCCCCAGCATTTT.